Below are 6 T cell receptor beta chains sequenced from a single sample in a study of CD8 T cells in ankylosing spondylitis. Using its own MiXCR run on the 5' RACE reads, TCRdb lists one record per CDR3 protein. The sample gives about 160,000 distinct CDR3 sequences, approximately 48% of which show up once; roughly 15% is in the top ten. Sequenced sample: synovial fluid, either unsorted or a sorted T cell fraction (not recorded which). Receptor source: a male donor with ankylosing spondylitis.

This clonotype has ten or more counts. This chain connects TRBV29-1 to TRBJ2-7; perhaps TRBD2 as D (6 bases). Germline CDR1 SQVTM, CDR2 ANQGSEA. This CDR3 contains 11 residues. The CDR3 DNA follows: TGCACCGCGGAAGCGGGCTACGAGCAGTACTTC. It translates to CTAEAGYEQYF.

This sequence joins TRBV7-3 and TRBJ1-1; the D is unclear. This CDR3 spans 13 amino acids. Between the trimmed V and J ends, which lost 5 bases and 0 bases, there was a span of 7 bases. Germline V gives CDR1 SGHTA, CDR2 FQGTGA. CDR3: CASSPTMNTEAFF. Here the CDR3 DNA reads TGTGCCAGCAGCCCGACCATGAACACTGAAGCTTTCTTT.

In this sample, this clonotype turned up a few times. The DNA is left out, because the CDR3 cannot be placed on it with certainty; the CDR3 is given as TCRdb lists it. This rearrangement joins TRBV13 to TRBJ1-4; the tabulated D call, TRBD1, remains unverified against the DNA. Counting both end residues, the CDR3 totals 16 amino acids. Germline V gives CDR1 PRHDT, CDR2 FYEKMQ (reference sequence). The CDR3 reads CASSPGQGMDEKLFFF.

This clonotype has more than one count but fewer than ten. This chain links TRBV20-1 with TRBJ2-7; 10 bases align to TRBD2. Germline assignment: CDR1 DFQATT and CDR2 SNEGSKA (reference sequence). The V gene end was trimmed by 0 bases and the J gene end by 3 bases; junction bases not matched to a gene: 2. This CDR3 region has 14 residues. CDR3 amino acids: CSAREAGGVYEQYF. In nucleotides, the CDR3 is TGCAGTGCTAGAGAAGCGGGGGGGGTCTACGAGCAGTACTTC.

This clonotype appeared a few times. In DNA form, the CDR3 reads TGTGCCAGCGGGACTAGCCTTTTCGATACGCAGTATTTT. Protein sequence: CASGTSLFDTQYF. This chain links TRBV6-1 with TRBJ2-3; 9 nucleotides match TRBD2. CDR1 MNHNS and CDR2 SASEGT come from the germline V gene. CDR3 length equals 13 residues. V gave up 8 bases and J gave up 6 bases; unmatched junction bases: 6.

V gene TRBV6-4 combines with J gene TRBJ2-3, with 9 bases identical to TRBD2. The CDR3 is made up of 15 amino acids. Germline values: CDR1 MRHNA, CDR2 SNTAGT. Trimming cost V 2 bases and J 0 bases; bases outside gene matches: 0. The CDR3 reads CASSDLAGSTDTQYF. The CDR3 nucleotides are TGTGCCAGCAGTGACCTAGCGGGAAGCACAGATACGCAGTATTTT.